The source of this TCR beta chain is a study of blood T cells in healthy people across ages. This CDR3 is built from 18 residues. J was trimmed by 0 bases and V by 5 bases; bases with no gene match: 10. Germline CDR1 SQVTM, CDR2 ANQGSEA. The use of a sample-barcoded 5' primer and a J-beta primer mix characterized a second PCR of about 7 to 12 cycles. TCRdb reprocessed the 5' RACE reads with MiXCR, giving one entry per CDR3 protein. The table lists more than 500,000 distinct CDR3 sequences, around a quarter of them singletons. The same sample was also studied in work on T cells of mothers and their children. That study adds: A few healthy Caucasian mothers gave samples, and so did their six children. RNA extracted was entirely used for cDNA synthesis, roughly 1.6 ug per 15 ul.

Source material: blood. The source of this sequence is a boy younger than 10 in good health. The chain recombines TRBV29-1 with TRBJ2-1, with 13 bases lining up with TRBD2. In nucleotides, the CDR3 is TGCAGCGTTAGAAGGACTAGCGGGAGCCCCAGCTCCTACAATGAGCAGTTCTTC. Residues: CSVRRTSGSPSSYNEQFF.